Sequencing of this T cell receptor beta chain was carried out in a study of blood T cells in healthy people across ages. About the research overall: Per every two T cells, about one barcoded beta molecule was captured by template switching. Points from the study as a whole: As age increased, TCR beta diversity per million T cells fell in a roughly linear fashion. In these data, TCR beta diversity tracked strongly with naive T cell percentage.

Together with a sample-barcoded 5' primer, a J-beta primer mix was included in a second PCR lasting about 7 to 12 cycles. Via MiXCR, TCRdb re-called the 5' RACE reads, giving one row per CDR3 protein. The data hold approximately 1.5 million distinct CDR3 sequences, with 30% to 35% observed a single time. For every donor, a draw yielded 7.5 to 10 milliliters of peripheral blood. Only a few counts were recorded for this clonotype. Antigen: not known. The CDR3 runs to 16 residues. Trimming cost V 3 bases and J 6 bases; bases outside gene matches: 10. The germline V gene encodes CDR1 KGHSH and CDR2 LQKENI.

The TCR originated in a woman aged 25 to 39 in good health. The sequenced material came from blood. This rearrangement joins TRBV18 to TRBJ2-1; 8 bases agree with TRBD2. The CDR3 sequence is CASSPADGRASNEQFF. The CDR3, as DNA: TGTGCCAGCTCACCTGCCGACGGGAGGGCCTCCAATGAGCAGTTCTTC.